What follows describes a single T cell receptor beta chain. The entry originates in a study of blood T cell repertoires in COVID-19. Background on the study: Whether acute or convalescent, the COVID-19 samples came from the United States, Italy and Spain. Sample material is recorded as cDNA or gDNA derived from T cells, B-cell-depleted T cells, or PBMCs.

Under the authors' procedure: Estimated nucleated cell counts came from reference gene primer amplification. Libraries were prepared by immunoSEQ multiplex PCR; TCRdb keeps only in-frame clonotypes and omits some of them. V and J calls and clone size are as listed in that table; D and trimming were resolved from the DNA. Of about 210,000 clones in the sample, 80% to 90% were seen once. V lost 7 bases and J lost 7, with 13 bases in between. Germline V gene sequence: CDR1 MNHEY, CDR2 SVGAGI. The CDR3 is 12 residues long. This TCR came from a woman aged 45-65 years with active or convalescent COVID-19. The chain combines TRBV6-5 with TRBJ1-2; unclear D gene. The sample comprised peripheral blood. The CDR3 sequence: CASNSLAGGYTF. The CDR3 DNA is TGTGCCAGCAACTCCCTCGCGGGTGGCTACACCTTC.